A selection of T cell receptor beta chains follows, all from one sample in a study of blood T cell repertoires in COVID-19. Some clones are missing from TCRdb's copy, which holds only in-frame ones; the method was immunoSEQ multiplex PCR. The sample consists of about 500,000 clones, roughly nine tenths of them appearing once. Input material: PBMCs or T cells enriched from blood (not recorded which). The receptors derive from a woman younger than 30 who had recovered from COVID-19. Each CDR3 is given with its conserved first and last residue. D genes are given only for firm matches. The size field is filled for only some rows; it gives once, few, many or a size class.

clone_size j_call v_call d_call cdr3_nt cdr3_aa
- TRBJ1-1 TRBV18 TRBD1 TGTGCCAGCTCACCGACAGGGAGTGATACTGAAGCTTTCTTT CASSPTGSDTEAFF
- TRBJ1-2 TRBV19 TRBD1 TGTGCCAGTAGTATTGGGGCAGGGGGAAGCTATGGCTACACCTTC CASSIGAGGSYGYTF
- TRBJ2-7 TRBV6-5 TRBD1 TGTGCCAGCAGGAGGACACGGACAGGGGGCGAGCAGTACTTC CASRRTRTGGEQYF
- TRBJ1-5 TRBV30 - TGTGCCTGGAGTGTCCAGTCGAATCAGCCCCAGCATTTT CAWSVQSNQPQHF
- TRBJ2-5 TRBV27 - TGTGCCAGCAGTGGGGAGGAGTCGGAGACCCAGTACTTC CASSGEESETQYF
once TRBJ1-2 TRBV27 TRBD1 TGTGCCAGCAGTCAGGGACAGGGGAGAAACTATGGCTACACCTTC CASSQGQGRNYGYTF
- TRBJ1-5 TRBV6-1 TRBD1 TGTGCCAGCAGTGTCGACAGGGGGCTTGGCAATCAGCCCCAGCATTTT CASSVDRGLGNQPQHF
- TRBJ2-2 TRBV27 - TGTGCCAGCAGTGGACTCCGGGACACGAACACCGGGGAGCTGTTTTTT CASSGLRDTNTGELFF
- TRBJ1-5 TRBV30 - TGTGCCTGGAGTAGCGGGCAGTCGTATCAGCCCCAGCATTTT CAWSSGQSYQPQHF
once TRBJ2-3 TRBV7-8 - TGTGCCAGCGCGACTAGAGTGCAGTATTTT CASATRVQYF
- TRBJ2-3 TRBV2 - TGTGCCAGTCGACGGGAGCGCTCCACAGATACGCAGTATTTT CASRRERSTDTQYF
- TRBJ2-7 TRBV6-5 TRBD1 TGTGCCAGTCTCCAGACAGGGGGCTACGAGCAGTACTTC CASLQTGGYEQYF
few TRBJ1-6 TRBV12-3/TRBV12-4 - TGTGCCAGCAGTTTCAAGCAGGATTCACCCCTCCACTTT CASSFKQDSPLHF
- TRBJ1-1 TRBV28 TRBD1 TGTGCCAGCGGGCCCACTTTTGGGACAGGTGGCACTGAAGCTTTCTTT CASGPTFGTGGTEAFF
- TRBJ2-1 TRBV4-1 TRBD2 TGCGCCAGCAGCCATTTGGGACTAGCGGGGGGTAAGTCCTACAATGAGCAGTTCTTC CASSHLGLAGGKSYNEQFF
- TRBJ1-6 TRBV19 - TGTGCCAGTGCCAGGGGAAATAATTCACCCCTCCACTTT CASARGNNSPLHF
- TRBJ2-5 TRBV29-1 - TGCAGCGTTGAACCTAGCGAAGAGACCCAGTACTTC CSVEPSEETQYF
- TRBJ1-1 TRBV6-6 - TGTGCCAGCAGTGAGGTTAACACTGAAGCTTTCTTT CASSEVNTEAFF
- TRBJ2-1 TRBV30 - TGTGCCTGGAGTGTACGCGGTCAGCAGTTCTTC CAWSVRGQQFF
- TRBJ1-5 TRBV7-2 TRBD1 TGTGCCAGCAGGCTAGGACAGGGCTTTGATCAGCCCCAGCATTTT CASRLGQGFDQPQHF
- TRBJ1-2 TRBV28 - TGTGCCAGCTGGGGGGTAAACTATGGCTACACCTTC CASWGVNYGYTF
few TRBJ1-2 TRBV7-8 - TGTGCCAGCAGCGGTGACAGCCCCCTGTCCTATGGCTACACCTTC CASSGDSPLSYGYTF
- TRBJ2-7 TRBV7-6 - TGTGCCAGCAGCTTAGCGGGGGGTCTCTCCTACGAGCAGTACTTC CASSLAGGLSYEQYF
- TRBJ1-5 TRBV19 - TGTGCCAGTAGTATGAGGGGGAATCAGCCCCAGCATTTT CASSMRGNQPQHF
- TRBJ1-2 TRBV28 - TGTGCCAGCAGTTCGGGGGGGGTGACTAACTATGGCTACACCTTC CASSSGGVTNYGYTF
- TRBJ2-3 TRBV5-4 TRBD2 TGTGCCAGCAGCTTGGACCCGACCGGACTAGCGGGCGATCAAGATACGCAGTATTTT CASSLDPTGLAGDQDTQYF
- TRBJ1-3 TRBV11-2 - TGTGCCAGCAGCTTAAGTCCCCGAGCCGGAAACACCATATATTTT CASSLSPRAGNTIYF
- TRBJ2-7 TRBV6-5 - TGTGCCAGCCAAACCCAAGAGTACTACGAGCAGTACTTC CASQTQEYYEQYF
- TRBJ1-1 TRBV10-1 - TGCGCCAGCGCGGCGAACCGGGACACTGAAGCTTTCTTT CASAANRDTEAFF
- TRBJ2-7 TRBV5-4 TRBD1 TGTGCCAGCAGTTTGGGACAGGGGGCGAACGAGCAGTACTTC CASSLGQGANEQYF
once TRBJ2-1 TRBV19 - TGTGCCAGTAGTATACAATCCGCACAGGGCTCCGGGCAGTTCTTC CASSIQSAQGSGQFF
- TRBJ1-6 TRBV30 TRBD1 TGTGCCTGGAAGATACCCGGGACAGGGCAAAATTCACCCCTCCACTTT CAWKIPGTGQNSPLHF
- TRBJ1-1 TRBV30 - TGTGCCTGGCAGAAAAGAAGGGGCACTGAAGCTTTCTTT CAWQKRRGTEAFF
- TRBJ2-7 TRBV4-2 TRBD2 TGTGCCAGCAGCCAAGAAAGCGGGACTAGGATTACCGAGCAGTACTTC CASSQESGTRITEQYF
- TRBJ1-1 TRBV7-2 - TGTGCCAGCAGTTCTTCAGTGAACACTGAAGCTTTCTTT CASSSSVNTEAFF
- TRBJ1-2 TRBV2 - TGTGCCAGCACCCCATCTAAGACTAACTATGGCTACACCTTC CASTPSKTNYGYTF
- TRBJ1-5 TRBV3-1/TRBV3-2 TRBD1 TGTGCCAGCAGCCAAGGGACAGGGGGTCACCCCCAGCATTTT CASSQGTGGHPQHF
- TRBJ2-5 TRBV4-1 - TGCGCCAGCAGCCCCTGGCGGGGCGAGACCCAGTACTTC CASSPWRGETQYF
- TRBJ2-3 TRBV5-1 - TGCGCCAGCAGCTTGGTGCAGACAGATACGCAGTATTTT CASSLVQTDTQYF
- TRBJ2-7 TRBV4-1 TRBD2 TGCGCCAGCAGCCAAGATCCTAGCGGGGCCTACGAGCAGTACTTC CASSQDPSGAYEQYF
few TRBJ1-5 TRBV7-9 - TGTGCCAGCAGCCCGACGGGGGAGCAGCCCCAGCATTTT CASSPTGEQPQHF
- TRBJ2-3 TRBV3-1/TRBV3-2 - TGTGCCAGCAGATCTGCGACAGATACGCAGTATTTT CASRSATDTQYF
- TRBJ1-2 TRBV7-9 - TGTGCCAGCGCCGACCTCCATGGAGACTATGGCTACACCTTC CASADLHGDYGYTF
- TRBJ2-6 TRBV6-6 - TGTGCCAGCAGTTCATTAGCCCTCTCTGGGGCCAACGTCCTGACTTTC CASSSLALSGANVLTF
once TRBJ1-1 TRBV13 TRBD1 TGTGCCAGCAGCTTCAATCAGGGGGCGGAGGGCACTGAAGCTTTCTTT CASSFNQGAEGTEAFF
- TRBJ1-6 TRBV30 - TGTGCCTGGATGGGCAATCGCTCACCCCTCCACTTT CAWMGNRSPLHF
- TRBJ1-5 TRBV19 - TGTGCCAGTGGCCAGGAAAATCAGCCCCAGCATTTT CASGQENQPQHF